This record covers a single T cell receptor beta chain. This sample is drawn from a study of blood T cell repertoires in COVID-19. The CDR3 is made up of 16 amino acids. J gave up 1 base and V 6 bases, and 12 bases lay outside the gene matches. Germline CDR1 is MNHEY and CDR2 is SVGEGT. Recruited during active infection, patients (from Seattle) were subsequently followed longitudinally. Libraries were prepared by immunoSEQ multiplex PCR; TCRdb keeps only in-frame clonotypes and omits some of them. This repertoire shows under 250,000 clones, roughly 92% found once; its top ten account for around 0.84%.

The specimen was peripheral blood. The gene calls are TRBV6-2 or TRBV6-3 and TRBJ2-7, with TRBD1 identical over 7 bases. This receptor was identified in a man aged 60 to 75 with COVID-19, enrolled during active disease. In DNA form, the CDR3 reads TGTGCCAGCAGCTCGTCCAAGGACAGGCTATCCTACGAGCAGTACTTC. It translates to CASSSSKDRLSYEQYF.